These 15 T cell receptor beta chains originate from one sample sequenced in a study of tumor and adjacent non-tumor tissue in lung cancer. RNA was extracted from bulk tissue without any cell sorting. The library came from three nested PCR rounds adapted from ARM-PCR protocols. MiXCR, run by TCRdb on the multiplex PCR reads, gives a single entry per CDR3 protein. Of approximately 70,000 distinct CDR3 sequences in the sample, less than 80% were seen once. Source material: lung tumor tissue. The receptors stem from a man aged 55 to 70 with non-small cell lung cancer.

This clonotype was counted once. Germline and junction disagree at one end, which may indicate a read error. This chain joins TRBV11-3 and TRBJ2-2; TRBD2 aligns across 7 bases. The CDR3 is made up of 16 amino acids. Looked up from germline, CDR1 is SGHNT and CDR2 is YENEEA. CDR3 bases: TGTGCCAGCAGCTTTCGCGGGAGAGTAGGCATCGGGGAGTTGTTTTTT. Its translation is CASSFRGRVGIGELFF.

Worth noting for this clonotype: The CDR3 does not close with the conserved phenylalanine or tryptophan, likely indicating a read error. CDR3 region: CASSYGPVYNEQFL. Here the CDR3 DNA reads TGTGCCAGCAGTTATGGGCCGGTGTACAATGAGCAGTTCTTA. The V call is TRBV6-6, the J call TRBJ2-1; D not resolved. The V gene lost 3 bases and the J gene lost 4 bases, with 10 bases spanning the gap. The germline V gene encodes CDR1 MNHNY and CDR2 SVGAGI (reference sequence). The CDR3 contains 14 residues.

A remark on this clonotype: No conserved phenylalanine or tryptophan is present at the end of the CDR3, so a read error is the likely explanation. No DNA is shown, since the ends of the CDR3 on it are uncertain; the CDR3 is the one TCRdb lists. The rearrangement uses TRBV29-1 and TRBJ2-7. The germline CDR1 and CDR2 sequences are SQVTM and ANQGSEA. The CDR3 spans 12 amino acids, including both terminal residues. CDR3 sequence reads: CSVGDTTYEKYL.

This clonotype has a count of ten or more. The V and J genes are TRBV10-3 and TRBJ2-2; 10 nucleotides match TRBD1. The length of the CDR3 is 17 residues. CDR1 and CDR2 from the germline V gene are ENHRY and SYGVKD. J lost 3 bases, V lost 2 bases, and 6 bases had no gene match. The CDR3 loop reads CAISEGLGQGHTGELFF. As DNA, the CDR3 is TGTGCCATCAGTGAGGGTTTGGGACAGGGGCACACCGGGGAGCTGTTTTTT.

At least ten counts were recorded for this clonotype. This CDR3 is missing its conserved last phenylalanine or tryptophan, likely due to a read error. The chain joins TRBV29-1 to TRBJ2-7; D may be TRBD1 or TRBD2 (5 bases each). The V gene's germline CDR1 is SQVTM and CDR2 ANQGSEA. Trimming took 1 base from V and 7 from J, leaving 8 bases between them. This CDR3 is 11 amino acids long. CDR3 sequence reads: CSVEGGKEQYL. CDR3 DNA sequence: TGCAGCGTTGAAGGGGGGAAAGAGCAGTACTTA.

As concerns this clonotype: Because the CDR3 is missing its conserved closing phenylalanine or tryptophan, this is likely a read error. This rearrangement joins TRBV5-1 to TRBJ2-1; perhaps TRBD2 as D (5 bases). Trimming took 2 bases from V and 5 from J, leaving 14 bases between them. Germline-derived CDR1 and CDR2 are SGHRS and YFSETQ. CDR3 length equals 15 residues. The DNA for the CDR3 is TGCGCCAGCAGCTTCGAGCGGCCAGACCACAATGAGCAGTTCTTA. It translates to CASSFERPDHNEQFL.

A word on this clonotype: At one boundary the junction diverges from the germline segment, which might be a read error. This chain joins TRBV10-3 and TRBJ2-1; 9 bases are a match to TRBD1. CDR1 and CDR2 (germline): ENHRY, SYGVKD. The CDR3 loop spans 14 amino acids. CDR3 DNA sequence: TGTGCCATCAGTTCCAGACAGGGGGGGAATGAGCGGTTCTTC. Encoded protein: CAISSRQGGNERFF.

With respect to this clonotype: At one end, the junction sequence differs from germline, possibly due to a read error. The V gene is TRBV10-2, the J gene TRBJ2-2; D may be TRBD2 (5 bases). CDR1 is WSHSY, CDR2 SAAADI, per germline. CDR3 length equals 13 residues. CDR3 sequence (DNA): TGCGCCAGCAACCCGTCATCCTCCGGGGAGCTGGTTTTT. The encoded protein is CASNPSSSGELVF.

Comment on this clonotype: Mismatch with germline at one junction end may stem from a read error. The chain carries TRBV20-1 and TRBJ2-7; D is tentatively TRBD1 or TRBD2 (5 bases each). Germline CDR1 and CDR2: DFQATT and SNEGSKA (reference sequence). This CDR3 is built from 15 residues. The CDR3 reads CSATVGTVSSYDQYF. For the CDR3, the DNA is TGCAGCGCTACAGTAGGGACGGTGAGCTCCTACGATCAGTACTTC.

Regarding this clonotype: Its ends do not fully match the called genes, so a read error is possible. This rearrangement joins TRBV11-2 to TRBJ2-5; D unresolved. CDR3 size: 14 residues. CDR1 is SGHAT, CDR2 FQNNGV, per germline. CDR3 loop: CVSSTSDGQETQYF. CDR3 in DNA: TGTGTCAGCAGCACATCCGACGGGCAAGAGACCCAATACTTC.

The rearrangement links TRBV10-2 to TRBJ1-1; no clear D. This CDR3 has 10 amino acids. V lost 6 bases to trimming and J lost 1 base, with 0 bases between them. Germline V gene sequence: CDR1 WSHSY, CDR2 SAAADI. The CDR3 is CASRNTEAFF. The CDR3 bases are TGCGCCAGCAGGAACACTGAAGCTTTCTTT.

This clonotype showed up many times. This chain uses TRBV10-3 with TRBJ1-1, with TRBD1 matching over 9 bases. Unmatched junction bases numbered 5, after V lost 5 bases and J lost 1 base. CDR1 and CDR2 from the germline V gene are ENHRY and SYGVKD. This CDR3 region has 15 residues. CDR3 in DNA: TGTGCCATCAGTACTCCGGGACAGGGGAACACTGAAGCTTTCTTT. Amino acid sequence: CAISTPGQGNTEAFF.

The chain joins TRBV7-8 to TRBJ2-7; 13 bases map to TRBD2. The CDR3 sequence is 16 residues long. Trimming cost V 4 bases and J 6 bases; bases outside gene matches: 9. Germline CDR1 and CDR2: SGHVS and FQNEAQ. CDR3 in DNA: TGTGCCAGCAGCTCCGGGACTAGCGGGAAAGCCTGCGAGCAGTACTTC. This sequence encodes CASSSGTSGKACEQYF.

V usage is TRBV30 and J usage is TRBJ2-1, with D tentatively TRBD1 or TRBD2 (5 bases each). Germline V gene lookup returns CDR1 GTSNPN and CDR2 SVGIG (reference sequence). The CDR3 has 14 amino acids. Trimming shortened V by 5 bases and J by 2 bases, and 13 bases separated the two germline ends. Here the CDR3 DNA reads TGTGCCTGGGAAGAACCGGGACCCTACAATGAGCAGTTCTTC. It translates to CAWEEPGPYNEQFF.

This clonotype was picked up a small number of times. A clone one base away is much larger, so this may be a read error. The chain is built from TRBV6-5 and TRBJ2-1; no clear D gene. The CDR3 consists of 14 residues. V was trimmed by 6 bases and J by 6 bases, leaving 15 bases between them. The germline CDR1 and CDR2 sequences are MNHEY and SVGAGI. CDR3 DNA sequence: TGTGCCAGCAGAGGACGGGCGGCATGCAATGAGCAGTTCTTC. It is translated as CASRGRAACNEQFF.